The source of this TCR beta chain is a study of blood T cells in healthy people across ages. Study-wide results and limits: As naive T cell percentage varied, TCR beta diversity correlated strongly with it.

Total RNA extraction produced at least 5.5 micrograms (per sample) for the study. Then a second PCR, running roughly 7 to 11 cycles, was carried out with a sample-barcoded 5' primer and a J-beta primer mix. TCRdb re-analysed the 5' RACE reads in MiXCR, keeping a single row per CDR3 protein. In the table there are a few hundred thousand distinct CDR3 sequences, 27% of which are singletons. This clonotype was detected a few times. Its antigen is unknown. Mismatch with germline at one junction end may stem from a read error. Germline-derived CDR1 and CDR2 are LGHDT and YNNKEL (reference sequence). The length of the CDR3 is 14 residues.

Specimen: blood. The clonotype comes from a woman between 70 and 85 years old in good health. The rearrangement joins TRBV3-1 to TRBJ2-3; perhaps TRBD2 as D (6 bases). Written as DNA, the CDR3 is TGTACCAGCAGCCAGGCGGGGAGCACAGATACGCAGTATTTT. Amino acid sequence: CTSSQAGSTDTQYF.